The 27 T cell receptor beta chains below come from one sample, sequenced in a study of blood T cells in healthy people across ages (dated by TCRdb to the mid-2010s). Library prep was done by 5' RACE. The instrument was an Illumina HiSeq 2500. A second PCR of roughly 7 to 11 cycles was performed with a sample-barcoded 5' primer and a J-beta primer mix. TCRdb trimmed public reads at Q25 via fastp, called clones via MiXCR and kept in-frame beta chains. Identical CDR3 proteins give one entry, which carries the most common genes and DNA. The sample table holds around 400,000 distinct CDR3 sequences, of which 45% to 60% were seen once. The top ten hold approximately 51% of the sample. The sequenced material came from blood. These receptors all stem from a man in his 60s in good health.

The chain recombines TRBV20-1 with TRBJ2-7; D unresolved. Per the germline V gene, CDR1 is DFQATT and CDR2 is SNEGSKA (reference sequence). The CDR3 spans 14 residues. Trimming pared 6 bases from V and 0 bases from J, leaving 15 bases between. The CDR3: CSAFYDSSSYEQYF. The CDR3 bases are TGCAGTGCCTTCTACGATTCGAGCTCCTACGAGCAGTACTTC.

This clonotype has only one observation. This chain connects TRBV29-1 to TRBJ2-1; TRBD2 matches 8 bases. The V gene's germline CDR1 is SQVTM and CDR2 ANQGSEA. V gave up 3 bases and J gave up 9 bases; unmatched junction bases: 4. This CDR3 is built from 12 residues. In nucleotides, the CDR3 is TGCAGCGTTGACGGGGGGGCTGGTGAGCAGTTCTTC. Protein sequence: CSVDGGAGEQFF.

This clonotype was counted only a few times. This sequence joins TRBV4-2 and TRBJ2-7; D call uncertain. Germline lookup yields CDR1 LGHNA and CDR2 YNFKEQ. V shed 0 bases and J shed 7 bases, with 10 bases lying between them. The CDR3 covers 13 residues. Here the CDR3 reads CASSQDLPREQYF. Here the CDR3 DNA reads TGTGCCAGCAGCCAAGATTTGCCACGGGAGCAGTACTTC.

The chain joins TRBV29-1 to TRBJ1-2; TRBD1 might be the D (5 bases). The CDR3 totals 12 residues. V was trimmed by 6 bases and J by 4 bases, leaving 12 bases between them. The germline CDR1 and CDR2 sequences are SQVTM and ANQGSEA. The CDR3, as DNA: TGCAGCGTGGATGGGGCTGGCTATGGCTACACCTTC. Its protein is CSVDGAGYGYTF.

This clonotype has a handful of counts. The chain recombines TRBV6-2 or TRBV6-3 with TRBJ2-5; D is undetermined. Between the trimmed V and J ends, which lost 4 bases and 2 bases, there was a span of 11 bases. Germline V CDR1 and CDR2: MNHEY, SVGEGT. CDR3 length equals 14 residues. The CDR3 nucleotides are TGTGCCAGCAGTTTATGGTCAACACAAGAGACCCAGTACTTC. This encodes CASSLWSTQETQYF.

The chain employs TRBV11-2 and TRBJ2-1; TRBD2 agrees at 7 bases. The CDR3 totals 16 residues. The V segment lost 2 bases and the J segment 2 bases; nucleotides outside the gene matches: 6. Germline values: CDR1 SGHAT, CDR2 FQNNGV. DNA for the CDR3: TGTGCCAGCAGCTTACGTCCCAGCGGGGCCTACAATGAGCAGTTCTTC. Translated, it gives CASSLRPSGAYNEQFF.

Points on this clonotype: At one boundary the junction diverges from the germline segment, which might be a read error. The CDR3 DNA reads TGTGCCAGCAGCTTAGGGACAGCGCCGAACACTGAAGCCTTCTTT. Translation: CASSLGTAPNTEAFF. The genes are TRBV7-9 and TRBJ1-1; weak D call: TRBD1 (6 bases). There are 15 residues in the CDR3. CDR1 SEHNR and CDR2 FQNEAQ come from the germline V gene (reference sequence).

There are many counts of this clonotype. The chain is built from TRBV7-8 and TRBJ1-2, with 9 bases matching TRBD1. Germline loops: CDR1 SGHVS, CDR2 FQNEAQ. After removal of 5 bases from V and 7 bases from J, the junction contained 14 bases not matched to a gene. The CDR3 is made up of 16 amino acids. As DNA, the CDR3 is TGTGCCAGCAGCATCGGGGATAACAGGGGGCAGTCTGGCTACACCTTC. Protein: CASSIGDNRGQSGYTF.

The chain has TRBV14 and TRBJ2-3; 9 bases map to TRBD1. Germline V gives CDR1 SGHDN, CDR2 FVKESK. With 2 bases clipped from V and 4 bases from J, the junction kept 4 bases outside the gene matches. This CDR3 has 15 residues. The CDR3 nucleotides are TGTGCCAGCAGCCAACGCACAGGGGGCGCAGATACGCAGTATTTT. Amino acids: CASSQRTGGADTQYF.

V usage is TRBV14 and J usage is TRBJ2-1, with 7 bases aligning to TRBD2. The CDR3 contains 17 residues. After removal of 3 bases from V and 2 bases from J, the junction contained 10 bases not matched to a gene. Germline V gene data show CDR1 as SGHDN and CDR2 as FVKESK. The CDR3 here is CASSQALGRGTYNEQFF. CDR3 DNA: TGTGCCAGCAGCCAGGCCCTCGGGCGGGGGACCTACAATGAGCAGTTCTTC.

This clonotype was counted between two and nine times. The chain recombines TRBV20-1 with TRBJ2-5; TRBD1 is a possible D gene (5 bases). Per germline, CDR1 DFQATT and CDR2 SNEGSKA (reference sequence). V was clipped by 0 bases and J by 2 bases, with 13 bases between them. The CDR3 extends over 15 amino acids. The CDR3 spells CSARDKRQIQETQYF. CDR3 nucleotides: TGCAGTGCTAGAGATAAGCGACAGATTCAAGAGACCCAGTACTTC.

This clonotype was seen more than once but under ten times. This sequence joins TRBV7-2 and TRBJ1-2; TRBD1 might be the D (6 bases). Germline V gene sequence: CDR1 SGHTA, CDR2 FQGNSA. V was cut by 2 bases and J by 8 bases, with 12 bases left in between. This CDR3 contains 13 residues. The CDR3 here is CASSLMRGKGYTF. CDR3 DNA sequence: TGTGCCAGCAGCTTAATGAGGGGGAAAGGCTACACCTTC.

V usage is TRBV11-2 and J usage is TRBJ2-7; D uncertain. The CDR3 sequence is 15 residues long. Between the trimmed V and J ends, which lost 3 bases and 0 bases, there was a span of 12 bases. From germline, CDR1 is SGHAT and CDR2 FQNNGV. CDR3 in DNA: TGTGCCAGCAGCTTCACGGACCGTAGCTCCTACGAGCAGTACTTC. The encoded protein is CASSFTDRSSYEQYF.

CDR3: CASSTAGLSYEQYF. The CDR3 coding sequence is TGTGCCAGCAGCACCGCCGGCCTCTCCTACGAGCAGTACTTC. This chain connects TRBV28 to TRBJ2-7; unclear D gene. The CDR3 is made up of 14 amino acids. Germline CDR1 and CDR2: MDHEN and SYDVKM. V lost 6 bases and J 0 bases, leaving 12 bases between the germline ends.

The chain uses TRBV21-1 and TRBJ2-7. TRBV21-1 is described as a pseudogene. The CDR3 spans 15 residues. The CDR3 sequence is CAKAFGQVFSYEQYF. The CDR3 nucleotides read TGTGCCAAAGCTTTCGGCCAGGTTTTTTCCTACGAGCAGTACTTC.

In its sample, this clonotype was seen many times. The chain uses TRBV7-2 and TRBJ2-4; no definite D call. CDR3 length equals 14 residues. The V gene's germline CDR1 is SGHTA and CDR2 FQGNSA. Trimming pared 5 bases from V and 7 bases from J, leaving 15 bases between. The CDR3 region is CASSNDMNLNIQYF. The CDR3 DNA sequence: TGTGCCAGCAGCAACGACATGAACTTGAACATTCAGTACTTC.

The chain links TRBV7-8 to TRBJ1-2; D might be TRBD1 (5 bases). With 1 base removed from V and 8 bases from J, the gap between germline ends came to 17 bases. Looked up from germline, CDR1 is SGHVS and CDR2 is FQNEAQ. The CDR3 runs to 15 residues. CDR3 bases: TGTGCCAGCAGCTTAGATCCGGGGACCCTATGGGGCTACACCTTC. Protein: CASSLDPGTLWGYTF.

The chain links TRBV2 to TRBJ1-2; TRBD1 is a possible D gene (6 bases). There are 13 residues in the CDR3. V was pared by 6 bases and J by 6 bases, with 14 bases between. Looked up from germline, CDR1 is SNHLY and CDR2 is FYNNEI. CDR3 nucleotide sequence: TGTGCCAGCAGAACGGACAGCCCCCATGGCTACACCTTC. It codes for CASRTDSPHGYTF.

DNA of the CDR3: TGCAGTGCTAGGTTAGGGCAGTTCTCCTACGAGCAGTACTTC. Encoded protein: CSARLGQFSYEQYF. This chain joins TRBV20-1 and TRBJ2-7; D not certain. V shed 3 bases and J shed 0 bases, with 12 bases lying between them. There are 14 residues in the CDR3. Germline CDR1 and CDR2: DFQATT and SNEGSKA (reference sequence).

CDR3 sequence (DNA): TGTGCCAGCAGCCTTGGGACAGCGTCCGGATCACCCCTCCACTTT. Translating it yields CASSLGTASGSPLHF. The genes are TRBV4-2 and TRBJ1-6; 7 bases line up with TRBD1. With 4 bases clipped from V and 10 bases from J, the junction kept 10 bases outside the gene matches. The length of the CDR3 is 15 residues. Germline assignment: CDR1 LGHNA and CDR2 YNFKEQ.

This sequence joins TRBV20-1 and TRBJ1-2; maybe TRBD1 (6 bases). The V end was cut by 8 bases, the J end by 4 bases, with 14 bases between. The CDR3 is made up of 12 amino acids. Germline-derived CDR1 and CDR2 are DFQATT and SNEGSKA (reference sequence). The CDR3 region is CSTNPGAYGYTF. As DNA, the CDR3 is TGCAGTACCAACCCAGGGGCCTATGGCTACACCTTC.

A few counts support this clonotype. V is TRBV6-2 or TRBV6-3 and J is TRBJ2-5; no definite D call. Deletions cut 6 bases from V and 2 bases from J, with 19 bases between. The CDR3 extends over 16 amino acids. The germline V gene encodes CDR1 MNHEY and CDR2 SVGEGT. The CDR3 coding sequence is TGTGCCAGCAGATCCTTCCTGGACGGAAAACAAGAGACCCAGTACTTC. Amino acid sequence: CASRSFLDGKQETQYF.

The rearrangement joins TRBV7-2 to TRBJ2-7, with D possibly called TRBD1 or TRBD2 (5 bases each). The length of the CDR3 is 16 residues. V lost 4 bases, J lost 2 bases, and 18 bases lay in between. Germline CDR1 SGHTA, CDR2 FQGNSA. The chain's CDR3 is CASSSPGIGDTYEQYF. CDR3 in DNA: TGTGCCAGCAGCTCCCCGGGGATAGGGGATACCTACGAGCAGTACTTC.

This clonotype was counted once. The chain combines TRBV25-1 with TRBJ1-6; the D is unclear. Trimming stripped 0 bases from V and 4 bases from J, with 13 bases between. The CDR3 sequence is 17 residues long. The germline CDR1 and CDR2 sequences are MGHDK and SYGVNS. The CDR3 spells CASSEYRAGRYNSPLHF. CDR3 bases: TGTGCCAGCAGTGAATATCGGGCAGGTCGATATAATTCACCCCTCCACTTT.

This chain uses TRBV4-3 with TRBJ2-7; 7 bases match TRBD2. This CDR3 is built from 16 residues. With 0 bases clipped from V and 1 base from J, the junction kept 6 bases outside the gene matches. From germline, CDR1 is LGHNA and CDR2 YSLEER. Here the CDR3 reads CASSQEWGRGSYEQYF. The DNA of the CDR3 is TGCGCCAGCAGCCAAGAATGGGGGAGGGGATCCTACGAGCAGTACTTC.

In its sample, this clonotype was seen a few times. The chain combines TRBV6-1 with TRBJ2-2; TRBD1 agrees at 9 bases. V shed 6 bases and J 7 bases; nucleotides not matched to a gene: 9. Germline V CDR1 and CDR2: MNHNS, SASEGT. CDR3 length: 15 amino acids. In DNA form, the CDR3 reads TGTGCCAGCAGACTACAGGGGGCGCGGGTCGGGGAGCTGTTTTTT. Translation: CASRLQGARVGELFF.

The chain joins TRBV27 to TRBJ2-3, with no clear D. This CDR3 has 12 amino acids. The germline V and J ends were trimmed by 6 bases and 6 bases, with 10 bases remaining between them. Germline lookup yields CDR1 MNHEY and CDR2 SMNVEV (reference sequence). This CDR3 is CASRPNGDTQYF. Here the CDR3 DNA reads TGTGCCAGCAGGCCCAACGGGGATACGCAGTATTTT.